The 23 T cell receptor beta chains presented below share a single source sample, sequenced in a study of cytomegalovirus exposure and HLA in healthy donors (dated by TCRdb to about 2017). The protocol used for the library was the immunoSEQ multiplex PCR assay. For the multiplex PCR, a mixture combining 60 forward primers for TCR Vbeta segments and 13 reverse primers for TCR Jbeta segments was used. TCRdb limited this immuneACCESS table to in-frame rearrangements with V and J called. A share of clones is missing; checked studies link under half to unresolved V genes, and the rest is unexplained. The sample contains about 83,000 clones, about 77% of them found a single time. The biggest ten clones account for about 4.2% of the sample. What was sequenced was PBMCs. These receptors all stem from a man in his 60s in good health and CMV-seronegative.

This chain links TRBV9 with TRBJ1-5; TRBD1 matches 10 bases. With V trimmed by 4 bases and J by 5 bases, 3 bases remained unmatched. Germline V gene sequence: CDR1 SGDLS, CDR2 YYNGEE. This CDR3 comprises 14 residues. The CDR3 DNA sequence: TGTGCCAGCAGCCCCGGGACAGGGGATCAGCCCCAGCATTTT. Its translation is CASSPGTGDQPQHF. The whole variable domain, filled in from reference TRBV9 and TRBJ1-5, reads DSGVTQTPKHLITATGQRVTLRCSPRSGDLSVYWYQQSLDQGLQFLIQYYNGEERAKGNILERFSAQQFPDLHSELNLSSLELGDSALYFCASSPGTGDQPQHFGDGTRLSIL.

This chain uses TRBV5-5 with TRBJ1-1; D gene unclear. This CDR3 has 14 amino acids. Germline V gives CDR1 SGHKS, CDR2 YYEKEE (reference sequence). Trimming removed 4 bases from V and 0 bases from J, with 10 bases in between. Here the CDR3 DNA reads TGTGCCAGCAGCCTCTATCGGGTGAACACTGAAGCTTTCTTT. This sequence encodes CASSLYRVNTEAFF.

The chain recombines TRBV29-1 with TRBJ1-2; the match to TRBD1 covers 8 bases. With V trimmed by 4 bases and J by 8 bases, 9 bases remained unmatched. Germline V gene lookup returns CDR1 SQVTM and CDR2 ANQGSEA. The CDR3 runs to 13 residues. The CDR3 sequence: CSVVGTGGGGYTF. The CDR3 DNA reads as TGCAGCGTTGTCGGGACAGGAGGGGGAGGCTACACCTTC.

This clone was counted only a few times. The chain joins TRBV5-1 to TRBJ2-5; the D gene is possibly TRBD1 (6 bases). The germline V gene has CDR1 SGHRS and CDR2 YFSETQ. CDR3 size: 13 residues. The ends were cut back, 4 bases at V and 5 bases at J, with 12 bases in the middle. CDR3 coding DNA: TGCGCCAGCAGCCGACAGGCTACGGAGACCCAGTACTTC. Translated, it gives CASSRQATETQYF.

With respect to this clone: One end of the junction varies from germline; a read error may be responsible. V usage is TRBV7-9 and J usage is TRBJ2-1, with D possibly TRBD2 on 7 matching bases. There are 12 residues in the CDR3. Germline lookup yields CDR1 SEHNR and CDR2 FQNEAQ (reference sequence). This CDR3 is CSSSLGGVGQFF. CDR3 DNA sequence: TGTTCCAGCAGCCTAGGGGGGGTTGGGCAGTTCTTC.

This clone was observed a single time. The gene calls are TRBV6-5 and TRBJ2-2; 9 nucleotides line up with TRBD1. The CDR3 runs to 15 residues. With V trimmed by 7 bases and J by 6 bases, 9 bases remained unmatched. CDR1 MNHEY and CDR2 SVGAGI come from the germline V gene. CDR3 region: CASTRDREGSGELFF. CDR3 in DNA: TGTGCCAGCACCCGGGACAGGGAGGGATCCGGGGAGCTGTTTTTT.

Worth noting for this clone: One end of the junction fails to match germline, which may point to a read error. The V gene is TRBV10-3, the J gene TRBJ2-2; tentatively, D is TRBD2 (5 bases). The CDR3 is 14 amino acids. Germline-derived CDR1 and CDR2 are ENHRY and SYGVKD. The CDR3 nucleotides read TGTGCCATCAGCGAAACAACGAACACCGGGGAGCTGCTTTTT. It is translated as CAISETTNTGELLF.

The table lists this clone with a count of one. The rearrangement links TRBV7-3 to TRBJ2-7, with D possibly TRBD2 on 5 matching bases. Germline V gene data show CDR1 as SGHTA and CDR2 as FQGTGA. Trimming took off 2 bases at V and 2 bases at J, with 10 bases between the two ends. CDR3 size: 14 residues. The CDR3 bases are TGTGCCAGCAGCTTAGCCCACGGGGCCTACGAGCAGTACTTC. Translation: CASSLAHGAYEQYF.

This chain joins TRBV6-1 and TRBJ2-6; D not resolved. Germline lookup yields CDR1 MNHNS and CDR2 SASEGT. V lost 6 bases, J lost 4 bases, and 10 bases lay in between. CDR3 length equals 14 residues. DNA for the CDR3: TGTGCCAGCAGGGAGCAGATGGGGGCCAACGTCCTGACTTTC. This sequence encodes CASREQMGANVLTF.

The chain links TRBV2 to TRBJ2-7; 10 bases map to TRBD1. V trimming: 5 bases; J trimming: 5 bases; junction bases outside the gene matches: 9. The CDR3 loop spans 15 amino acids. CDR1 SNHLY and CDR2 FYNNEI come from the germline V gene. The CDR3 DNA is TGTGCCAGCAGTTTGAGACAGGGGGCGTCGGACGAGCAGTACTTC. Residues: CASSLRQGASDEQYF.

This chain links TRBV7-9 with TRBJ2-7; TRBD1 matches at 7 bases. Trimming removed 3 bases from V and 2 bases from J; junction bases left unmatched: 1. This CDR3 is built from 13 residues. Germline V CDR1 and CDR2: SEHNR, FQNEAQ (reference sequence). CDR3 nucleotide sequence: TGTGCCAGCAGCTTGACAGGGCCCTACGAGCAGTACTTC. Its protein is CASSLTGPYEQYF. Together with reference TRBV7-9 and TRBJ2-7, the CDR3 gives the full variable domain: DTGVSQNPRHKITKRGQNVTFRCDPISEHNRLYWYRQTLGQGPEFLTYFQNEAQLEKSRLLSDRFSAERPKGSFSTLEIQRTEQGDSAMYLCASSLTGPYEQYFGPGTRLTVT.

The V gene is TRBV19, the J gene TRBJ2-4, with 10 bases identical to TRBD2. The CDR3 runs to 14 residues. The germline CDR1 and CDR2 sequences are LNHDA and SQIVND (reference sequence). Unmatched junction bases numbered 5, after V lost 5 bases and J lost 7 bases. CDR3 in DNA: TGTGCCAGTAGTCCCCAGCGGGGGGGGAACATTCAGTACTTC. Residues: CASSPQRGGNIQYF.

V gene TRBV7-9 combines with J gene TRBJ2-7; TRBD1 matches at 9 bases. Germline lookup yields CDR1 SEHNR and CDR2 FQNEAQ (reference sequence). The CDR3 has 16 amino acids. V lost 5 bases, J lost 1 base, and 9 bases stayed unmatched. The chain's CDR3 is CASSRWTGVGSYEQYF. The CDR3 DNA sequence: TGTGCCAGCAGCAGATGGACAGGGGTTGGGTCCTACGAGCAGTACTTC.

J is TRBJ2-7 and V is TRBV7-2; 11 nucleotides align to TRBD1. Germline-derived CDR1 and CDR2 are SGHTA and FQGNSA. The CDR3 is 15 amino acids. Trimming at V came to 5 bases and at J to 4 bases, leaving 7 bases not matched to a gene. The CDR3 sequence is CASSPGTGGGYEQYF. CDR3 sequence (DNA): TGTGCCAGCAGCCCCGGGACAGGGGGTGGGTACGAGCAGTACTTC.

Here the CDR3 DNA reads TGTGCCAGCAGCTTATCGGCAGGGGCTGGAAACACCATATATTTT. Residues: CASSLSAGAGNTIYF. The rearrangement joins TRBV7-3 to TRBJ1-3; tentatively, D is TRBD1 (6 bases). Germline CDR1 reads SGHTA; CDR2 reads FQGTGA. There are 15 residues in the CDR3. The ends were cut back, 2 bases at V and 2 bases at J, with 10 bases in the middle.

This clone has only one observation. The chain is built from TRBV21-1 and TRBJ2-5; TRBD2, the D gene given by the table, was not confirmed from the DNA. TRBV21-1 is deemed a pseudogene. There are 15 residues in the CDR3. This CDR3 is CASSKVGDRPETQYF. DNA of the CDR3: TGTGCCAGCAGCAAAGTAGGAGATCGTCCAGAGACCCAGTACTTC.

The V call is TRBV6-5, the J call TRBJ1-1; TRBD1 is a possible D gene (5 bases). Germline CDR1 reads MNHEY; CDR2 reads SVGAGI. With 2 bases removed from V and 7 bases from J, the gap between germline ends came to 11 bases. CDR3 length: 13 residues. Written as DNA, the CDR3 is TGTGCCAGCAGTTACAGGGGCGCTGGTGAAGCTTTCTTT. This gives the protein CASSYRGAGEAFF.

This clone showed up just once. The chain couples TRBV7-2 to TRBJ2-7; 7 bases align to TRBD2. V shed 5 bases, J shed 0 bases, and the junction held 4 bases outside the gene matches. The germline CDR1 and CDR2 sequences are SGHTA and FQGNSA. The CDR3 is made up of 14 amino acids. This CDR3 is CASSGGGSSYEQYF. The CDR3 DNA sequence: TGTGCCAGCAGCGGGGGGGGAAGCTCCTACGAGCAGTACTTC.

The V gene is TRBV4-1, the J gene TRBJ2-1; perhaps TRBD2 as D (6 bases). Germline CDR1 is MGHRA and CDR2 is YSYEKL. The CDR3 covers 12 residues. The ends were cut back, 5 bases at V and 9 bases at J, with 11 bases in the middle. CDR3 in DNA: TGCGCCAGCAGCACAAACGGGGGTGAGCAGTTCTTC. It yields the protein CASSTNGGEQFF.

DNA for the CDR3: TGTGCCAGCAGCTTACTTTCAGGGGCGAATCAGCCCCAGCATTTT. It translates to CASSLLSGANQPQHF. J is TRBJ1-5 and V is TRBV7-9; tentative D call: TRBD1 (6 bases). V dropped 2 bases and J dropped 4 bases, with 12 bases sitting between them. The CDR3 consists of 15 residues. Germline V gene sequence: CDR1 SEHNR, CDR2 FQNEAQ (reference sequence).

The chain carries TRBV19 and TRBJ1-3; 7 bases are a match to TRBD1. The length of the CDR3 is 13 residues. V was clipped by 7 bases and J by 4 bases; unmatched bases: 4. Germline CDR1 LNHDA, CDR2 SQIVND (reference sequence). DNA of the CDR3: TGTGCCAGTAACAGGGGTACAGGAAACACCATATATTTT. As protein: CASNRGTGNTIYF.

The chain recombines TRBV7-3 with TRBJ1-6; 8 nucleotides line up with TRBD1. Germline values: CDR1 SGHTA, CDR2 FQGTGA. CDR3 size: 15 residues. V shed 1 base and J 10 bases; nucleotides not matched to a gene: 6. In DNA, the CDR3 is TGTGCCAGCAGCTTAAACGGACAGGGAAACTCACCCCTCCACTTT. As protein: CASSLNGQGNSPLHF.

About this clone: Other DNA sequences in this specimen translate into the identical CDR3. This chain links TRBV25-1 with TRBJ1-2, with 8 positions matching TRBD1. The CDR3 is made up of 13 amino acids. The germline V gene encodes CDR1 MGHDK and CDR2 SYGVNS. Trimming cost V 4 bases and J 8 bases; bases outside gene matches: 6. CDR3 bases: TGTGCCAGCAGTGTTGGACAGGGCCTGGGCTACACCTTC. It yields the protein CASSVGQGLGYTF.